This T cell receptor beta chain comes out of a study of cytotoxic CD8 clonotypes in ibrutinib-treated CLL. Looking at the study overall: Mean per-sample yields comprised about 280,000 productive templates and tens of thousands of productive rearrangements.

About this clone itself: Its antigen is not known.

Method: immunoSEQ multiplex PCR; TCRdb's copy keeps in-frame clones and lacks some. The sample carries about 140,000 clones, 75% to 85% recorded once. The CDR3 has 14 amino acids. Trimming shortened V by 6 bases and J by 5 bases, and 17 bases separated the two germline ends. CDR1 and CDR2 from the germline V gene are ENHRY and SYGVKD. Cryopreserved PBMCs provided approximately 2.2 micrograms of genomic DNA for the TCR beta libraries. Study results and limitations: Treatment left the uncommon public clonotypes either contracted or stable in frequency. Sustained-remission and progressing patients were not sampled at matched times.

Sample: PBMCs, taken after 36 months of ibrutinib treatment. This clonotype originated in a human donor with chronic lymphocytic leukemia. The chain couples TRBV10-3 to TRBJ2-7; a possible D gene is TRBD2 (6 bases). The chain's CDR3 is CAISGITSFHEQYF. In DNA form, the CDR3 reads TGTGCCATCAGCGGCATTACTAGCTTCCACGAGCAGTACTTC.